Each of the 27 T cell receptor beta chains below was sequenced from the same sample in a study of cytomegalovirus exposure and HLA in healthy donors. It was with 60 Vbeta and 13 Jbeta primers that the PCR ran. The protocol was immunoSEQ multiplex PCR, while the TCRdb copy is restricted to in-frame clones and leaves out a portion. Of more than 130,000 clones in the sample, around three quarters were seen once. Material for sequencing was PBMCs. These receptors were obtained from a man aged 25-45 years in good health and CMV-seronegative.

The chain couples TRBV5-1 to TRBJ1-1, with 8 bases identical to TRBD1. The CDR3 extends over 14 amino acids. Unmatched junction bases numbered 2, after V lost 0 bases and J lost 4 bases. Germline CDR1 and CDR2: SGHRS and YFSETQ. In nucleotides, the CDR3 is TGCGCCAGCAGCTTGGCAGGGGGCGGCACTGAAGCTTTCTTT. It codes for CASSLAGGGTEAFF.

Remarks on this clone: Other DNA variants within this sample encode the same CDR3. The V gene is TRBV5-1, the J gene TRBJ1-4; 8 bases map to TRBD1. Germline CDR1 SGHRS, CDR2 YFSETQ. The ends lost 0 bases at V and 8 bases at J; junction bases unmatched: 3. The CDR3 loop spans 14 amino acids. The CDR3 region has the DNA TGCGCCAGCAGCTTGGGTCAGGGGGCCGAAAAACTGTTTTTT. This gives the protein CASSLGQGAEKLFF.

The chain is built from TRBV2 and TRBJ1-3, with 8 positions matching TRBD1. Germline V gene data show CDR1 as SNHLY and CDR2 as FYNNEI. The CDR3 sequence is 12 residues long. Trimming cost V 4 bases and J 11 bases; bases outside gene matches: 4. Here the CDR3 reads CASSGEDRAIYF. CDR3 in DNA: TGTGCCAGCAGTGGGGAGGACAGGGCCATATATTTT.

The V and J genes are TRBV28 and TRBJ2-5; 13 positions agree with TRBD2. Germline CDR1 MDHEN, CDR2 SYDVKM. The junction had 1 base not matched to a gene; V was cut back by 2 bases and J by 4 bases. This CDR3 is 15 amino acids long. This chain's CDR3 is CASSLRTSGRETQYF. In DNA form, the CDR3 reads TGTGCCAGCAGTTTAAGGACTAGCGGGAGAGAGACCCAGTACTTC.

V gene TRBV15 combines with J gene TRBJ1-1; TRBD1 matches 9 bases. The CDR3 contains 15 residues. V trimming: 6 bases; J trimming: 5 bases; junction bases outside the gene matches: 10. CDR1 LNHNV and CDR2 YYDKDF come from the germline V gene (reference sequence). CDR3 sequence (DNA): TGTGCCACCAGATTGAACAGGGGGCTCAAGACTGAAGCTTTCTTT. Residues: CATRLNRGLKTEAFF.

The chain joins TRBV18 to TRBJ2-2; 7 bases align to TRBD1. The trim removed 3 bases at V and 1 base at J, leaving 5 bases unmatched. The CDR3 runs to 16 residues. CDR1 is KGHSH and CDR2 is LQKENI in the germline V gene. The DNA for the CDR3 is TGTGCCAGCTCACCGAACGACAGGGTGAACACCGGGGAGCTGTTTTTT. Residues: CASSPNDRVNTGELFF.

This clone was found once. The rearrangement joins TRBV9 to TRBJ1-5; the D is unclear. CDR3 length: 13 amino acids. Per the germline V gene, CDR1 is SGDLS and CDR2 is YYNGEE. V dropped 7 bases and J dropped 0 bases, with 8 bases sitting between them. The CDR3 DNA reads as TGTGCCAGCGGGAGGGATAGCAATCAGCCCCAGCATTTT. This gives the protein CASGRDSNQPQHF.

The J gene is TRBJ2-1, the V gene TRBV5-1; 11 nucleotides match TRBD2. Per the germline V gene, CDR1 is SGHRS and CDR2 is YFSETQ. The CDR3 has 14 amino acids. The V gene end was trimmed by 1 base and the J gene end by 8 bases; junction bases not matched to a gene: 2. In DNA, the CDR3 is TGCGCCAGCAGCTTGACTAGCGGGAGAGATGAGCAGTTCTTC. As protein: CASSLTSGRDEQFF.

This clone is a singleton in its sample. V and J are TRBV7-2 and TRBJ1-2; 7 bases fit TRBD1. Germline assignment: CDR1 SGHTA and CDR2 FQGNSA. The CDR3 totals 17 residues. V lost 5 bases, J lost 11 bases, and 23 bases stayed unmatched. The CDR3 DNA sequence: TGTGCCAGCAGCCCGGCCCCTATCCCTCTACTGGGGGACAGTTACACCTTC. It is translated as CASSPAPIPLLGDSYTF.

J is TRBJ1-6 and V is TRBV10-3; D not resolved. Between the trimmed V and J ends, which lost 6 bases and 7 bases, there was a span of 10 bases. The CDR3 runs 13 residues. Germline loops: CDR1 ENHRY, CDR2 SYGVKD. CDR3 loop: CAIRTGSNSPLHF. The CDR3 nucleotides are TGTGCCATCAGGACGGGGTCCAATTCACCCCTCCACTTT.

V usage is TRBV29-1 and J usage is TRBJ1-4; the match to TRBD1 covers 9 bases. The junction had 4 bases not matched to a gene; V was cut back by 6 bases and J by 8 bases. The CDR3 length is 12 residues. CDR1 SQVTM and CDR2 ANQGSEA come from the germline V gene. Here the CDR3 reads CSVGTGSEKLFF. CDR3 nucleotides: TGCAGCGTAGGGACAGGGAGCGAAAAACTGTTTTTT. The full variable domain, in which reference TRBV29-1 and TRBJ1-4 provide the parts outside the CDR3, is SAVISQKPSRDICQRGTSLTIQCQVDSQVTMMFWYRQQPGQSLTLIATANQGSEATYESGFVIDKFPISRPNLTFSTLTVSNMSPEDSSIYLCSVGTGSEKLFFGSGTQLSVL.

The chain couples TRBV7-2 to TRBJ1-5; 9 positions match TRBD1. The germline V gene encodes CDR1 SGHTA and CDR2 FQGNSA. V lost 6 bases and J lost 4; bases outside the gene matches: 7. The CDR3 covers 15 residues. CDR3 nucleotide sequence: TGTGCCAGCAGTCTCGGACAGGGGAGTAATCAGCCCCAGCATTTT. It translates to CASSLGQGSNQPQHF.

The chain joins TRBV28 to TRBJ2-2; 7 positions match TRBD2. CDR1 MDHEN and CDR2 SYDVKM come from the germline V gene. The CDR3 contains 14 residues. V gave up 3 bases and J gave up 4 bases; unmatched junction bases: 2. In DNA form, the CDR3 reads TGTGCCAGCAGTTTTAAGCGGGGCACCGGGGAGCTGTTTTTT. Translation: CASSFKRGTGELFF. The whole variable domain, filled in from reference TRBV28 and TRBJ2-2, reads DVKVTQSSRYLVKRTGEKVFLECVQDMDHENMFWYRQDPGLGLRLIYFSYDVKMKEKGDIPEGYSVSREKKERFSLILESASTNQTSMYLCASSFKRGTGELFFGEGSRLTVL.

The chain joins TRBV5-1 to TRBJ1-1; TRBD1 might be the D (6 bases). Germline V gene data show CDR1 as SGHRS and CDR2 as YFSETQ. V shed 0 bases and J shed 4 bases, with 10 bases lying between them. CDR3 size: 14 residues. CDR3 region: CASSLGWGLTEAFF. CDR3 bases: TGCGCCAGCAGCTTGGGATGGGGGCTCACTGAAGCTTTCTTT.

Only one count was recorded for this clone. The V gene is TRBV21-1, the J gene TRBJ1-5; whether TRBD1, the table's D call, matches the DNA was not checked. TRBV21-1 is assigned pseudogene status. The CDR3 length is 19 residues. CDR3 coding DNA: TGTGCCAGCAGCAAAAGCCTTAAGGGGACAGGGGGGAGCAATCAGCCCCAGCATTTT. This codes for CASSKSLKGTGGSNQPQHF.

This chain connects TRBV20-1 to TRBJ2-1; D gene uncertain. This CDR3 contains 11 residues. V lost 3 bases and J 6 bases, leaving 6 bases between the germline ends. In germline, CDR1 is DFQATT, CDR2 SNEGSKA (reference sequence). CDR3 nucleotide sequence: TGCAGTGCTAGTGAGCCCAATGAGCAGTTCTTC. It encodes CSASEPNEQFF.

The genes are TRBV5-1 and TRBJ2-2; maybe TRBD2 (5 bases). CDR3 length: 13 amino acids. CDR1 and CDR2 from the germline V gene are SGHRS and YFSETQ. Between the trimmed V and J ends, which lost 2 bases and 7 bases, there was a span of 9 bases. The CDR3 region has the DNA TGCGCCAGCAGCTTTGGAGAGGGCGGGGAGCTGTTTTTT. As protein: CASSFGEGGELFF. The full variable domain, with the rest looked up from reference TRBV5-1 and TRBJ2-2, is KAGVTQTPRYLIKTRGQQVTLSCSPISGHRSVSWYQQTPGQGLQFLFEYFSETQRNKGNFPGRFSGRQFSNSRSEMNVSTLELGDSALYLCASSFGEGGELFFGEGSRLTVL.

This clone appeared once. The CDR3 sequence is CASSPGTEETQYF. CDR3 nucleotide sequence: TGTGCCAGCTCACCAGGGACAGAAGAGACCCAGTACTTC. V and J are TRBV18 and TRBJ2-5; 7 nucleotides align to TRBD1. V trimming: 2 bases; J trimming: 3 bases; junction bases outside the gene matches: 0. The V gene's germline CDR1 is KGHSH and CDR2 LQKENI. The CDR3 is made up of 13 amino acids.

This rearrangement joins TRBV5-1 to TRBJ2-1; D gene uncertain. Germline assignment: CDR1 SGHRS and CDR2 YFSETQ. Trimming removed 0 bases at V and 6 bases at J, with 4 bases between. There are 12 residues in the CDR3. CDR3 region: CASSLAVNEQFF. CDR3 in DNA: TGCGCCAGCAGCTTGGCCGTCAATGAGCAGTTCTTC.

The chain is built from TRBV27 and TRBJ2-7; TRBD2 agrees at 10 bases. The trim removed 7 bases at V and 6 bases at J, leaving 6 bases unmatched. Germline CDR1 MNHEY, CDR2 SMNVEV (reference sequence). The CDR3 is 13 residues long. The CDR3 here is CASTSGRATEQYF. The CDR3 nucleotides are TGTGCCAGCACAAGCGGGAGGGCCACCGAGCAGTACTTC.

The rearrangement joins TRBV11-2 to TRBJ1-1, with D unresolved. The V gene's germline CDR1 is SGHAT and CDR2 FQNNGV. The CDR3 sequence is 13 residues long. Trimming took 1 base from V and 4 from J, leaving 7 bases between them. The CDR3 nucleotides are TGTGCCAGCAGCTTAGGGGGAGTCACTGAAGCTTTCTTT. Protein: CASSLGGVTEAFF.

The chain joins TRBV5-1 to TRBJ1-5; D not resolved. V dropped 3 bases and J dropped 4 bases, with 14 bases sitting between them. The CDR3 is 15 residues long. Germline V gene data show CDR1 as SGHRS and CDR2 as YFSETQ. The CDR3 is CASSSGAGRNQPQHF. Written as DNA, the CDR3 is TGCGCCAGCAGCTCGGGAGCCGGAAGGAATCAGCCCCAGCATTTT.

The rearrangement joins TRBV18 to TRBJ1-2; 9 positions match TRBD1. V shed 6 bases and J 6 bases; nucleotides not matched to a gene: 11. The CDR3 length is 15 residues. Germline V gene data show CDR1 as KGHSH and CDR2 as LQKENI. The CDR3 sequence: CASSRRQGVEDGYTF. The DNA for the CDR3 is TGTGCCAGCTCGCGCCGACAGGGGGTTGAAGATGGCTACACCTTC.

The chain joins TRBV4-1 to TRBJ1-3, with D maybe TRBD1 (5 bases). The CDR3 sequence is 16 residues long. The germline V gene has CDR1 MGHRA and CDR2 YSYEKL. Trimming stripped 2 bases from V and 2 bases from J, with 13 bases between. The CDR3 region is CASSQTQGLTGNTIYF. The CDR3 region has the DNA TGCGCCAGCAGCCAAACGCAGGGTTTAACTGGAAACACCATATATTTT.

This clone was picked up a small number of times. This rearrangement joins TRBV6-1 to TRBJ1-1; 9 bases fit TRBD1. The CDR3 consists of 18 residues. Germline CDR1 is MNHNS and CDR2 is SASEGT. The V and J ends lost 5 bases and 1 base, in that order; junction bases with no gene match: 14. This CDR3 is CASSQEATGQGGNTEAFF. In DNA form, the CDR3 reads TGTGCCAGCAGTCAAGAAGCAACGGGACAGGGCGGGAACACTGAAGCTTTCTTT.

The chain employs TRBV5-6 and TRBJ2-7; tentatively, D is TRBD2 (5 bases). This CDR3 is 14 amino acids long. V was clipped by 1 base and J by 2 bases, with 10 bases between them. Germline V gene data show CDR1 as SGHDT and CDR2 as YYEEEE. CDR3 in amino acids: CASSLRAGTYEQYF. The CDR3 region has the DNA TGTGCCAGCAGCTTGAGGGCGGGCACCTACGAGCAGTACTTC.

V and J are TRBV18 and TRBJ1-4, with D perhaps TRBD1 (5 bases). The CDR3 totals 15 residues. V was shortened by 5 bases and J by 7 bases, with 17 bases between the two germline ends. CDR1 and CDR2 from the germline V gene are KGHSH and LQKENI. This chain's CDR3 is CASSKQSGFSEKLFF. The CDR3 bases are TGTGCCAGCTCAAAGCAATCAGGGTTCTCTGAAAAACTGTTTTTT.